This is a list of T cell receptor beta chains from one sample in a study of T cell responses to AZD1222 COVID-19 vaccine. Assay: immunoSEQ multiplex PCR; the TCRdb copy retains only in-frame clones and omits some. The table shows about 88,000 clones, with roughly nine tenths occurring only once. Sequences were derived from peripheral blood, sampled on day 0 of AZD1222 vaccination. The receptors derive from an adult in good health. Both conserved end residues are trimmed from each CDR3. Fields, in order: V gene, CDR3 protein.

v_call: TRBV29-1; cdr3_aa: SVQSSYEQY
v_call: TRBV4-1; cdr3_aa: ASSPYPAGTADTGELF
v_call: TRBV28; cdr3_aa: ASSFIGSSTEAF
v_call: TRBV5-1; cdr3_aa: ASRAGRTNEKLF
v_call: TRBV28; cdr3_aa: ASSLDILSNQPQH
v_call: TRBV5-1; cdr3_aa: ASSLASTSYYGYT
v_call: TRBV11-2; cdr3_aa: ASSRGPGQLVYGYT
v_call: TRBV19; cdr3_aa: ASSRPSGSTDTQY
v_call: TRBV2; cdr3_aa: ASTLGRTYEQY
v_call: TRBV11-2; cdr3_aa: ASSLAGSGTGELF
v_call: TRBV5-1; cdr3_aa: ASSRLAGEGNEQF
v_call: TRBV5-5; cdr3_aa: ASSLGRGTAEAF
v_call: TRBV10-3; cdr3_aa: AISESTGEGYGYT
v_call: TRBV27; cdr3_aa: ASSLRGSYNSPLH
v_call: TRBV29-1; cdr3_aa: SVGGDQPQH
v_call: TRBV5-6; cdr3_aa: ASSRRRRIDTQY
v_call: TRBV7-9; cdr3_aa: ASSGGTGPPLH
v_call: TRBV6-2/TRBV6-3; cdr3_aa: ASSYKSGGVD
v_call: TRBV7-2; cdr3_aa: ASRTSMLAGAISEDTQY
v_call: TRBV12-3/TRBV12-4; cdr3_aa: ASSFRTGSKAF
v_call: TRBV7-9; cdr3_aa: ASSPKRDLTTDTQY
v_call: TRBV10-3; cdr3_aa: AISESLSRSGNTIY
v_call: TRBV5-4; cdr3_aa: ASSFDTGFTD
v_call: TRBV6-5; cdr3_aa: ASSYATGGQPQH
v_call: TRBV7-9; cdr3_aa: ASSPRLAGSDNEQF
v_call: TRBV3-1/TRBV3-2; cdr3_aa: ASSQQYTPKTAPLH
v_call: TRBV6-2/TRBV6-3; cdr3_aa: ASSLTSDNSPLH
v_call: TRBV7-9; cdr3_aa: ASSLRSSYNSPLH
v_call: TRBV2; cdr3_aa: ASQYSGGTVSKTQY
v_call: TRBV7-9; cdr3_aa: ASSPPGTGDKKAF
v_call: TRBV24-1; cdr3_aa: ATSDLGDTQY
v_call: TRBV6-1; cdr3_aa: ASSEVRDGPEKLF
v_call: TRBV12-2; cdr3_aa: ASRWTLLRSYNEQF
v_call: TRBV3-1/TRBV3-2; cdr3_aa: ASSPLWRGRNEQY
v_call: TRBV3-1/TRBV3-2; cdr3_aa: ASSQETYQPQH
v_call: TRBV2; cdr3_aa: ASSESGTGASEAF
v_call: TRBV4-3; cdr3_aa: ASSLLPGLAINEQF
v_call: TRBV6-6; cdr3_aa: ASSYLAGQGGEKLF
v_call: TRBV18; cdr3_aa: ASSPQGAYGYT
v_call: TRBV18; cdr3_aa: ASSPQGTLAYEQY
v_call: TRBV2; cdr3_aa: ASGQGGEKLF
v_call: TRBV5-1; cdr3_aa: ASSLAGGAGEKLF
v_call: TRBV4-1; cdr3_aa: ASSRYQGSVDTEAF
v_call: TRBV2; cdr3_aa: ASRVTGAGGYEQY
v_call: TRBV6-6; cdr3_aa: ASGFLAGYNEQF
v_call: TRBV12-5; cdr3_aa: ASASGPKSPQH
v_call: TRBV19; cdr3_aa: ASSIGGQVYNSPLH
v_call: TRBV15; cdr3_aa: ASQGGDYGYT